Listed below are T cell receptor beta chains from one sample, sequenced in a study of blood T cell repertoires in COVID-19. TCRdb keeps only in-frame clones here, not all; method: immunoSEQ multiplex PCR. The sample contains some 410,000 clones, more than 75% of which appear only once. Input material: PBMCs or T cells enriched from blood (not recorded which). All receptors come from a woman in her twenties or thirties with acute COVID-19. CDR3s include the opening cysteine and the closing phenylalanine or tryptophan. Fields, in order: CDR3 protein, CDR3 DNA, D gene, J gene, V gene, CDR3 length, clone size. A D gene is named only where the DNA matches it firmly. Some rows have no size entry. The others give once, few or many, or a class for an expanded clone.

CASSEALGGNQPQHF TGTGCCAGCAGTGAGGCCCTAGGGGGCAATCAGCCCCAGCATTTT - TRBJ1-5 TRBV2 15 -
CASTQVVVAGVPSTDTQYF TGTGCCAGCACCCAAGTGGTGGTAGCGGGGGTACCGAGCACAGATACGCAGTATTTT TRBD2 TRBJ2-3 TRBV27 19 -
CASSPGWSGTEAFF TGTGCCAGTAGTCCCGGGTGGTCGGGCACTGAAGCTTTCTTT - TRBJ1-1 TRBV19 14 -
CASSPGTGIYEQYF TGTGCCAGTAGTCCAGGGACAGGCATCTACGAGCAGTACTTC TRBD1 TRBJ2-7 TRBV19 14 -
CASSLAGAGANVLTF TGTGCCAGCAGCTTGGCGGGAGCTGGGGCCAACGTCCTGACTTTC - TRBJ2-6 TRBV5-6 15 -
CASSWGENTGELFF TGTGCCAGCAGCTGGGGGGAGAACACCGGGGAGCTGTTTTTT - TRBJ2-2 TRBV5-4 14 -
CAWSVRGRAFF TGTGCCTGGAGTGTACGAGGTCGGGCTTTCTTT - TRBJ1-1 TRBV30 11 -
CASIRGSAEAFF TGTGCCAGTATCAGGGGGTCGGCTGAAGCTTTCTTT TRBD1 TRBJ1-1 TRBV19 12 -
CASKRTGGDYEQYF TGTGCCAGCAAAAGGACAGGGGGAGATTACGAGCAGTACTTC TRBD1 TRBJ2-7 TRBV6-5 14 -
CASSLMLGDFYGYTF TGTGCCAGCAGCCTGATGCTTGGAGATTTCTATGGCTACACCTTC - TRBJ1-2 TRBV3-1/TRBV3-2 15 -
CSVLTGTYEQYF TGCAGCGTTTTGACAGGGACCTACGAGCAGTACTTC TRBD1 TRBJ2-7 TRBV29-1 12 -
CASSPRLAGDRDEQFF TGTGCCAGCAGTCCCAGACTAGCGGGGGATCGGGATGAGCAGTTCTTC TRBD2 TRBJ2-1 TRBV9 16 -
CASSPEAGSGYTF TGTGCCAGCAGCCCCGAGGCAGGGTCAGGCTACACCTTC - TRBJ1-2 TRBV7-9 13 -
CASSLRHTSGTLHF TGTGCCAGCAGTTTACGACACACTAGCGGGACACTTCACTTC TRBD2 TRBJ2-7 TRBV28 14 -
CASSTLAGETDTQYF TGTGCCAGTAGTACGCTAGCGGGTGAAACAGATACGCAGTATTTT TRBD2 TRBJ2-3 TRBV19 15 -
CASSAGQAYRYTF TGTGCCAGCAGTGCCGGACAGGCTTATCGCTACACCTTC TRBD1 TRBJ1-2 TRBV2 13 -
CASSYLAGLVNEQFF TGCGCCAGCAGCTACCTAGCGGGACTAGTCAATGAGCAGTTCTTC TRBD2 TRBJ2-1 TRBV5-1 15 -
CASSLVGRGLDTQYF TGTGCCAGCAGCTTGGTAGGGCGGGGGTTAGATACGCAGTATTTT TRBD2 TRBJ2-3 TRBV5-4 15 -
CASSEGGYGYEQYF TGCGCCAGCAGTGAAGGGGGCTATGGATACGAGCAGTACTTC TRBD1 TRBJ2-7 TRBV10-2 14 few
CASSLTSYEQYF TGTGCCAGCAGCTTAACATCCTACGAGCAGTACTTC - TRBJ2-7 TRBV7-2 12 -
CAWIGQGDYGYTF TGTGCCTGGATCGGCCAGGGGGACTATGGCTACACCTTC TRBD1 TRBJ1-2 TRBV30 13 -
CASSLGGWTGNTEAFF TGTGCCAGCAGCTTAGGTGGTTGGACAGGGAACACTGAAGCTTTCTTT TRBD1 TRBJ1-1 TRBV13 16 -
CATSNSGQGAFPGANVLTF TGTGCCACCAGCAACAGCGGACAGGGGGCGTTCCCTGGGGCCAACGTCCTGACTTTC TRBD1 TRBJ2-6 TRBV15 19 -
CASSVLGGGLGEQYF TGTGCCAGCAGCGTCCTCGGGGGGGGATTAGGCGAGCAGTACTTC TRBD2 TRBJ2-7 TRBV9 15 -
CASSLGAGTYNEQFF TGCGCCAGCAGCTTGGGGGCGGGGACGTACAATGAGCAGTTCTTC - TRBJ2-1 TRBV5-1 15 few
CASSLGLAGTGELFF TGTGCCAGCAGTCTCGGACTAGCGGGGACCGGGGAGCTGTTTTTT TRBD2 TRBJ2-2 TRBV2 15 once
CASSQGQGSVQYF TGTGCCAGCAGCCAAGGGCAGGGTTCGGTGCAGTACTTC - TRBJ2-7 TRBV3-1/TRBV3-2 13 -
CASSQDKAGIEQFF TGTGCCAGCAGCCAAGATAAGGCAGGGATTGAGCAGTTCTTC - TRBJ2-1 TRBV14 14 -
CASSLASGTGELFF TGCGCCAGCAGCTTGGCTAGCGGGACCGGGGAGCTGTTTTTT TRBD2 TRBJ2-2 TRBV5-1 14 -
CASSSGTGSLIDEQYF TGTGCCAGCAGCTCTGGGACAGGGTCACTTATAGACGAGCAGTACTTC TRBD1 TRBJ2-7 TRBV5-5 16 -
CASSLAGRGVDEKLFF TGCGCCAGCAGCTTGGCCGGGCGGGGAGTTGATGAAAAACTGTTTTTT - TRBJ1-4 TRBV5-1 16 -
CASSFGTGGNYGYTF TGCGCCAGCAGCTTCGGGACAGGGGGCAACTATGGCTACACCTTC TRBD1 TRBJ1-2 TRBV5-1 15 once
CASLGGQSNGYTF TGTGCCAGCCTGGGGGGACAGAGCAATGGCTACACCTTC TRBD1 TRBJ1-2 TRBV6-5 13 -
CASSAGTGAEKLFF TGTGCCAGCAGTGCGGGGACAGGGGCCGAAAAACTGTTTTTT TRBD1 TRBJ1-4 TRBV2 14 -
CASSSGTGSVFGNQPQHF TGTGCCAGCAGCTCCGGGACAGGGAGCGTTTTTGGCAATCAGCCCCAGCATTTT TRBD1 TRBJ1-5 TRBV11-2 18 once
CASSLGSNTEAFF TGTGCCAGCAGCCTCGGGTCGAACACTGAAGCTTTCTTT - TRBJ1-1 TRBV7-9 13 once
CASSEQGMMVGEQYF TGTGCCAGTAGTGAACAGGGTATGATGGTTGGCGAGCAGTACTTC - TRBJ2-7 TRBV19 15 -
CASRPSGTGLYEQYF TGTGCCAGCAGGCCATCCGGGACAGGTCTGTACGAGCAGTACTTC TRBD1 TRBJ2-7 TRBV6-5 15 -
CASSFPPGGSYNEQFF TGTGCCAGCAGCTTTCCTCCTGGCGGCTCCTACAATGAGCAGTTCTTC - TRBJ2-1 TRBV7-2 16 -
CASSRSLTEAFF TGTGCCAGTAGCCGCAGTTTAACTGAAGCTTTCTTT - TRBJ1-1 TRBV19 12 -
CASSLTGVYGYTF TGTGCCAGCAGCCTCACGGGTGTCTATGGCTACACCTTC - TRBJ1-2 TRBV12-3/TRBV12-4 13 -
CASSETEMNTEAFF TGTGCCAGCAGTGAAACAGAGATGAACACTGAAGCTTTCTTT - TRBJ1-1 TRBV2 14 -
CASSLGVSTGELFF TGTGCCAGCAGCTTGGGTGTGTCGACCGGGGAGCTGTTTTTT - TRBJ2-2 TRBV5-6 14 -
CASSVFSGGANVLTF TGTGCCAGCAGCGTATTTTCAGGGGGGGCCAACGTCCTGACTTTC - TRBJ2-6 TRBV9 15 -
CASSLAGTGKYEQYF TGTGCCAGCAGCTTAGCCGGGACAGGGAAATACGAGCAGTACTTC TRBD1 TRBJ2-7 TRBV5-5 15 -
CASSQPGQGALTGELFF TGTGCCAGCAGCCAACCCGGACAGGGGGCGCTCACCGGGGAGCTGTTTTTT TRBD1 TRBJ2-2 TRBV3-1/TRBV3-2 17 once
CASWGWVGGNQETQYF TGTGCCAGCTGGGGGTGGGTAGGGGGAAACCAAGAGACCCAGTACTTC - TRBJ2-5 TRBV2 16 -